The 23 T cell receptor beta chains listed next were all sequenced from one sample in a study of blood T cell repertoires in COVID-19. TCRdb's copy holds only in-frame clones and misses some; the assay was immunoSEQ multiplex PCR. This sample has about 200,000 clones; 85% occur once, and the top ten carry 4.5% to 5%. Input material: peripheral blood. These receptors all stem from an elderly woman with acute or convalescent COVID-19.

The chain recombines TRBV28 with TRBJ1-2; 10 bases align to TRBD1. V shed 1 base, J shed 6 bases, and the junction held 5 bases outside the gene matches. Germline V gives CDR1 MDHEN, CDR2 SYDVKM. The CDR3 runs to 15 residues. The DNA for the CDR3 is TGTGCCAGCAGTTTATTTACAGGGACAGGGGATGGCTACACCTTC. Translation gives CASSLFTGTGDGYTF.

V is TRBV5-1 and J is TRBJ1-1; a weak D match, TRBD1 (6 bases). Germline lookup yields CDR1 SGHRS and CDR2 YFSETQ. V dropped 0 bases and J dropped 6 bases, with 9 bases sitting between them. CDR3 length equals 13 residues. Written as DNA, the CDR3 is TGCGCCAGCAGCTTGGCAGGGGCCCCTGAAGCTTTCTTT. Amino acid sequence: CASSLAGAPEAFF.

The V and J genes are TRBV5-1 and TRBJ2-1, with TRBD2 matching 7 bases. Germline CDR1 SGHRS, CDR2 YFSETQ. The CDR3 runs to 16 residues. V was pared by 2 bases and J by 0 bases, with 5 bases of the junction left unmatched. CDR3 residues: CASSFSGTTSYNEQFF. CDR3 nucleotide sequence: TGCGCCAGCAGCTTTTCCGGGACTACCTCCTACAATGAGCAGTTCTTC.

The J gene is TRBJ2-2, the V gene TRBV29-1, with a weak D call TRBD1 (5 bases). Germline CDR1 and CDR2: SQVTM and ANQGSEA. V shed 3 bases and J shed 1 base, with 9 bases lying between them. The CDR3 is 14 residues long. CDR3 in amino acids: CSVDWGRNTGELFF. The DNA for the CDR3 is TGCAGCGTTGATTGGGGCAGGAACACCGGGGAGCTGTTTTTT.

CDR3 amino acids: CASSQDRTGYQPQHF. Here the CDR3 DNA reads TGCGCCAGCAGCCAAGATCGGACGGGGTATCAGCCCCAGCATTTT. The V and J genes are TRBV4-3 and TRBJ1-5; D call uncertain. The germline gives CDR1 LGHNA, CDR2 YSLEER. The CDR3 is made up of 15 amino acids. V was cut by 0 bases and J by 5 bases, with 11 bases left in between.

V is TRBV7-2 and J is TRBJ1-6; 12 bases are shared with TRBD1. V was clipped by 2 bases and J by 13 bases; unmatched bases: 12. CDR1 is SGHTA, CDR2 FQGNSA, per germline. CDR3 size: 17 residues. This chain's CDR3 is CASSLKAGGTGGAPLHF. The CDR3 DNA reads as TGTGCCAGCAGCTTAAAAGCGGGGGGGACAGGGGGCGCTCCCCTCCACTTT.

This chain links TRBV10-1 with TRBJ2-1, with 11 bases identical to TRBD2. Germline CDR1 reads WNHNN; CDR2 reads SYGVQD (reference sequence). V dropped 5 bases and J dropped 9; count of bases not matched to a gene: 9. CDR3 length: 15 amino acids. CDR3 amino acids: CASSPSLAGVGEQFF. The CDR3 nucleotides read TGCGCCAGCAGTCCGTCACTAGCGGGAGTTGGTGAGCAGTTCTTC.

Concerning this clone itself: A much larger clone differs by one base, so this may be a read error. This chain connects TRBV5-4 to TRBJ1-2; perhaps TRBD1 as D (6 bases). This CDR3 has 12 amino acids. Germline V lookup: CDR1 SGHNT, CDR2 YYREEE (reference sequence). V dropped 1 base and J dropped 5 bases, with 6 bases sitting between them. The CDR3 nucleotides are TGTGCCAGCAGCTTGACAGGGTATGGCTACACCTTC. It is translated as CASSLTGYGYTF.

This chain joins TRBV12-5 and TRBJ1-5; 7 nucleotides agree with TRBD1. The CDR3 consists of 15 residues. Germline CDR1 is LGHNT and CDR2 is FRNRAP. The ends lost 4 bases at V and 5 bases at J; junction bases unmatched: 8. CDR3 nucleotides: TGTGCTAGTGGTTCGGACAGGCAATTCGATCAGCCCCAGCATTTT. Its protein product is CASGSDRQFDQPQHF.

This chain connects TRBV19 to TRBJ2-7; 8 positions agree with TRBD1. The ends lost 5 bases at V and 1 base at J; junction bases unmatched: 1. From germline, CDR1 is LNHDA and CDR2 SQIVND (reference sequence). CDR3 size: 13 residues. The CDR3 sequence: CASSHRGSYEQYF. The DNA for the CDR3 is TGTGCCAGTAGTCACAGGGGGTCCTACGAGCAGTACTTC.

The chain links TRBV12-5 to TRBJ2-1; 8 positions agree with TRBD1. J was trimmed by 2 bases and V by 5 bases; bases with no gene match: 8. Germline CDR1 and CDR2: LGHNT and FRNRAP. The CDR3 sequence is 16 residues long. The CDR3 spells CASGPRTGPPYNEQFF. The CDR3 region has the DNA TGTGCTAGTGGTCCCCGGACAGGGCCCCCCTACAATGAGCAGTTCTTC.

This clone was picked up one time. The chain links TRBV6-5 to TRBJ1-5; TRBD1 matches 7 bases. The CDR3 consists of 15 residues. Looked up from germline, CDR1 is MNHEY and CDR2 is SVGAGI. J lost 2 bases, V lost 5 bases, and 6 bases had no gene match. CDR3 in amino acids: CASSIQGGGNQPQHF. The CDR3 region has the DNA TGTGCCAGCAGTATCCAGGGGGGCGGCAATCAGCCCCAGCATTTT.

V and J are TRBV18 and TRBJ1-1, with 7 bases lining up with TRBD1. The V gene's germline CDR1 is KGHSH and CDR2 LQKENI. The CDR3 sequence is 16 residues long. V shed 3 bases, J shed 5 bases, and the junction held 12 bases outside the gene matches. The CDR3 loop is CASSPQSADRETEAFF. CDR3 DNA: TGTGCCAGCTCACCTCAATCGGCCGACAGGGAGACTGAAGCTTTCTTT.

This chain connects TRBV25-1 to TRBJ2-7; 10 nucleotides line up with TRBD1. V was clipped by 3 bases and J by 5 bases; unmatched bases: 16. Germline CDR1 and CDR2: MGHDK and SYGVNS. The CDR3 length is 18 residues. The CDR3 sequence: CASSDSPGGGTGVHEQYF. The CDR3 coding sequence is TGTGCCAGCAGTGATTCGCCTGGGGGCGGGACAGGGGTCCACGAGCAGTACTTC.

CDR3 loop: CATSDFVLARNEQFF. CDR3 DNA sequence: TGTGCCACCAGTGATTTTGTACTCGCGCGCAATGAGCAGTTCTTC. The chain is built from TRBV24-1 and TRBJ2-1, with D hard to call. Germline CDR1 reads KGHDR; CDR2 reads SFDVKD. V lost 1 base and J 6 bases, leaving 12 bases between the germline ends. The CDR3 contains 15 residues.

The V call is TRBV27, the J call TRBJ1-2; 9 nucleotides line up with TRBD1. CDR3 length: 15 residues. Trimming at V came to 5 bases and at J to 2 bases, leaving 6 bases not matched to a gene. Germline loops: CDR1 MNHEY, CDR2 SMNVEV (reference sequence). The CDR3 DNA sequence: TGTGCCAGCAGTCCTCCGGGACAGGGCAACTATGGCTACACCTTC. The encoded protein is CASSPPGQGNYGYTF.

CDR3 residues: CASSRTGDGYNEQFF. The CDR3 DNA reads TGTGCCAGCAGTAGAACAGGGGACGGCTACAATGAGCAGTTCTTC. The chain couples TRBV7-2 to TRBJ2-1; 7 bases agree with TRBD1. The CDR3 consists of 15 residues. Germline assignment: CDR1 SGHTA and CDR2 FQGNSA. V shed 6 bases, J shed 3 bases, and the junction held 8 bases outside the gene matches.

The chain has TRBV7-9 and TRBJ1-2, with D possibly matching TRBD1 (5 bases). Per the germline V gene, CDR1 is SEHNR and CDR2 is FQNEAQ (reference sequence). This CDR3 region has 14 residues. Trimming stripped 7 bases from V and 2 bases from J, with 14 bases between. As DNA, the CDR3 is TGTGCCAGCATCGGGCAGGGAGGAAACTATGGCTACACCTTC. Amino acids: CASIGQGGNYGYTF.

CDR3 nucleotides: TGCGCCAGCAGCCCGGACAGACCCTTGAACACTGAAGCTTTCTTT. Its translation is CASSPDRPLNTEAFF. The V call is TRBV5-1, the J call TRBJ1-1, with a weak D call TRBD1 (6 bases). V was trimmed by 4 bases and J by 0 bases, leaving 13 bases between them. This CDR3 comprises 15 residues. The germline gives CDR1 SGHRS, CDR2 YFSETQ.

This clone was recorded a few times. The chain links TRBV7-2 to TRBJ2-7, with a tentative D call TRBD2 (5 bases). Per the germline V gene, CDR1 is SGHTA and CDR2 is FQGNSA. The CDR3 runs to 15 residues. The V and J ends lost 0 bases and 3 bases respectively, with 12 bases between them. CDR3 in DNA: TGTGCCAGCAGCTTAGCAGGTGACTACATCTACGAGCAGTACTTC. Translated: CASSLAGDYIYEQYF.

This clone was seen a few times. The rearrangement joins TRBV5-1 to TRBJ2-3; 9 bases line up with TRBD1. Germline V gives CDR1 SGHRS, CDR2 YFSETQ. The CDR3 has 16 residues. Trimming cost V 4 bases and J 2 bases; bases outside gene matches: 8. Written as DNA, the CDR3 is TGCGCCAGCAGCACCCCGGGACAGGGAATCACAGATACGCAGTATTTT. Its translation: CASSTPGQGITDTQYF.

In DNA form, the CDR3 reads TGTGCCAGCAGCTACAGGGCTGCTAATGAAAAACTGTTTTTT. Amino acids: CASSYRAANEKLFF. The chain links TRBV3-1 (or the pseudogene TRBV3-2) to TRBJ1-4; tentative D call: TRBD1 (6 bases). The CDR3 spans 14 residues. Germline-derived CDR1 and CDR2 are LGHDT and YNNKEL (reference sequence). Trimming took 5 bases from V and 3 from J, leaving 10 bases between them.

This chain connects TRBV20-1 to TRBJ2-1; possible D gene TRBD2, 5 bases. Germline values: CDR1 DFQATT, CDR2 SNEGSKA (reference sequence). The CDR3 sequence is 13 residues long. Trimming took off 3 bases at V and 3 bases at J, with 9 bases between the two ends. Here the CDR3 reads CSASGLYYNEQFF. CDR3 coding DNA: TGCAGTGCTAGTGGACTGTACTACAATGAGCAGTTCTTC.